The 19 T cell receptor beta chains below were found in one sample sequenced in a study of CD8 T cells in Susac syndrome. It was with random hexamers that about 0.45 to 1 ug RNA was reverse transcribed. TCRdb recomputed calls from the immunoSEQ multiplex PCR reads with MiXCR, one row per CDR3 protein. The sample holds 55,000 to 75,000 distinct CDR3 sequences; 93% are singletons and the top ten take roughly 0.15%. Material for sequencing was CD4+ T cells from PBMCs. These receptors were taken from a human donor with Susac syndrome.

This clonotype turned up a few times. The rearrangement uses TRBV29-1 and TRBJ1-1; possible D gene TRBD1, 6 bases. The CDR3 consists of 13 residues. CDR1 is SQVTM, CDR2 ANQGSEA, per germline. With 3 bases removed from V and 4 bases from J, the gap between germline ends came to 12 bases. The CDR3 region is CSVDRGAGTEAFF. CDR3 DNA: TGCAGCGTTGATCGGGGGGCAGGCACTGAAGCTTTCTTT.

V and J are TRBV28 and TRBJ2-3; 8 nucleotides line up with TRBD2. Germline CDR1 and CDR2: MDHEN and SYDVKM. V trimming: 3 bases; J trimming: 8 bases; junction bases outside the gene matches: 7. CDR3 size: 14 residues. CDR3 sequence reads: CASSFPGLEVTQYF. The DNA of the CDR3 is TGTGCCAGCAGTTTCCCGGGACTAGAGGTTACGCAGTATTTT.

As for this clonotype: One junction end does not reproduce the germline sequence, and a read error may be involved. The CDR3 sequence is CASSPTGAVRETQYF. The CDR3 nucleotides read TGTGCTAGCAGCCCGACAGGGGCGGTCCGAGAGACCCAGTACTTC. The V call is TRBV7-7, the J call TRBJ2-5, with 8 positions matching TRBD1. Germline V lookup: CDR1 SSHAT, CDR2 FNYEAQ (reference sequence). The CDR3 runs 15 residues.

The chain couples TRBV11-3 to TRBJ2-3; 7 bases are a match to TRBD1. V lost 4 bases and J lost 2; bases outside the gene matches: 6. This CDR3 comprises 15 residues. In germline, CDR1 is SGHNT, CDR2 YENEEA. CDR3 residues: CASSSQGHYTDTQYF. The CDR3 nucleotides are TGTGCCAGCAGCTCACAGGGGCACTACACAGATACGCAGTATTTT.

This chain links TRBV7-9 with TRBJ1-2; TRBD1 agrees at 9 bases. There are 13 residues in the CDR3. Germline CDR1 reads SEHNR; CDR2 reads FQNEAQ (reference sequence). The CDR3: CAKAPDRGYGYTF. Here the CDR3 DNA reads TGTGCGAAGGCGCCGGACAGGGGCTATGGCTACACCTTC.

This sequence joins TRBV7-9 and TRBJ2-7; a possible D gene is TRBD1 (5 bases). Between the trimmed V and J ends, which lost 6 bases and 3 bases, there was a span of 12 bases. Germline V gene data show CDR1 as SEHNR and CDR2 as FQNEAQ (reference sequence). The CDR3 contains 13 residues. CDR3 sequence (DNA): TGTGCCAGCAGTCCAGGGATCGGCTACGAGCAGTACTTC. The encoded protein is CASSPGIGYEQYF.

V gene TRBV28 combines with J gene TRBJ2-1; maybe TRBD2 (7 bases). The CDR3 runs to 19 residues. Trimming pared 6 bases from V and 3 bases from J, leaving 27 bases between. The germline gives CDR1 MDHEN, CDR2 SYDVKM. CDR3 DNA: TGTGCCAGCAGAGAAACTGGGGGGGGCGAGTCGATCCGCTACAATGAGCAGTTCTTC. Protein sequence: CASRETGGGESIRYNEQFF.

The chain's CDR3 is CAWSVAGGSQPQHF. DNA for the CDR3: TGTGCCTGGAGTGTAGCAGGGGGTAGTCAGCCCCAGCATTTT. This chain joins TRBV30 and TRBJ1-5, with 7 positions matching TRBD1. This CDR3 is 14 amino acids long. The V and J ends lost 0 bases and 6 bases, in that order; junction bases with no gene match: 5. Germline V gene lookup returns CDR1 GTSNPN and CDR2 SVGIG (reference sequence).

This chain uses TRBV29-1 with TRBJ2-3, with D unclear. The CDR3 contains 14 residues. The V and J ends lost 1 base and 4 bases respectively, with 12 bases between them. The V gene's germline CDR1 is SQVTM and CDR2 ANQGSEA. In DNA form, the CDR3 reads TGCAGCGTTGAAGGGGCTTGGAGCGCAGATACGCAGTATTTT. This encodes CSVEGAWSADTQYF.

The gene calls are TRBV6-5 and TRBJ1-3; D is possibly TRBD1 (6 bases). In germline, CDR1 is MNHEY, CDR2 SVGAGI. The CDR3 loop spans 15 amino acids. Trimming removed 2 bases from V and 0 bases from J, with 8 bases in between. CDR3: CASSYGGSSGNTIYF. Written as DNA, the CDR3 is TGTGCCAGCAGTTACGGGGGCAGCTCTGGAAACACCATATATTTT.

The chain links TRBV7-9 to TRBJ2-2; possible D gene TRBD2, 6 bases. CDR3 length equals 15 residues. Trimming removed 3 bases from V and 4 bases from J, with 12 bases in between. The germline CDR1 and CDR2 sequences are SEHNR and FQNEAQ (reference sequence). CDR3 residues: CASSLSGVRTGELFF. The CDR3 DNA is TGTGCCAGCAGCTTGTCGGGGGTCCGCACCGGGGAGCTGTTTTTT. Full variable domain (outside the CDR3, taken from reference TRBV7-9 and TRBJ2-2): DTGVSQNPRHKITKRGQNVTFRCDPISEHNRLYWYRQTLGQGPEFLTYFQNEAQLEKSRLLSDRFSAERPKGSFSTLEIQRTEQGDSAMYLCASSLSGVRTGELFFGEGSRLTVL.

This clonotype was seen more than once but under ten times. V gene TRBV30 combines with J gene TRBJ2-5; D gene uncertain. The CDR3 consists of 13 residues. Trimming took 0 bases from V and 5 from J, leaving 10 bases between them. Germline V lookup: CDR1 GTSNPN, CDR2 SVGIG (reference sequence). The CDR3 loop is CAWSVRLDETQYF. CDR3 DNA sequence: TGTGCCTGGAGTGTACGGCTAGATGAGACCCAGTACTTC.

The chain recombines TRBV9 with TRBJ1-2; D uncertain. V was pared by 0 bases and J by 8 bases, with 14 bases between. This CDR3 comprises 14 residues. Germline V gene lookup returns CDR1 SGDLS and CDR2 YYNGEE. In DNA, the CDR3 is TGTGCCAGCAGCGTAGAGCCGGGTCTCCCAGGCTACACCTTC. This translates into CASSVEPGLPGYTF.

The chain recombines TRBV7-9 with TRBJ2-2; unclear D gene. The V end lost 3 bases, the J end lost 3 bases, and 2 bases lay between the germline ends. The CDR3 consists of 12 residues. Germline values: CDR1 SEHNR, CDR2 FQNEAQ (reference sequence). The CDR3 DNA is TGTGCCAGCAGCTTCTACACCGGGGAGCTGTTTTTT. Encoded protein: CASSFYTGELFF.

J is TRBJ1-5 and V is TRBV20-1; D ambiguous. Germline V CDR1 and CDR2: DFQATT, SNEGSKA (reference sequence). The CDR3 is 15 residues long. Trimming removed 5 bases at V and 0 bases at J, with 14 bases between. The CDR3, as DNA: TGCAGTGCTGCCCGGGAAGATTATAGCAATCAGCCCCAGCATTTT. It yields the protein CSAAREDYSNQPQHF.

In DNA form, the CDR3 reads TGCGCCAGCTTAGCGGATCTGAACACCGGGGAGCTGTTTTTT. This codes for CASLADLNTGELFF. The chain couples TRBV5-1 to TRBJ2-2; D might be TRBD2 (6 bases). Germline V gene lookup returns CDR1 SGHRS and CDR2 YFSETQ. The CDR3 totals 14 residues. The V gene lost 7 bases and the J gene lost 1 base, with 11 bases spanning the gap.

The chain combines TRBV7-9 with TRBJ1-1; no firm D call. V lost 2 bases and J lost 4, with 8 bases in between. This CDR3 spans 13 amino acids. Germline CDR1 SEHNR, CDR2 FQNEAQ (reference sequence). The CDR3 DNA follows: TGTGCCAGCAGCTTACCCGGAGTCACTGAAGCTTTCTTT. Translation: CASSLPGVTEAFF.

This chain links TRBV5-6 with TRBJ2-7; maybe TRBD1 (5 bases). The CDR3 is made up of 11 amino acids. Between the trimmed V and J ends, which lost 0 bases and 12 bases, there was a span of 10 bases. Per the germline V gene, CDR1 is SGHDT and CDR2 is YYEEEE. The CDR3: CASSLEGQMYF. CDR3 nucleotide sequence: TGTGCCAGCAGCTTGGAGGGGCAGATGTACTTC.

The rearrangement uses TRBV5-1 and TRBJ1-3; D ambiguous. The CDR3 has 14 amino acids. V was pared by 0 bases and J by 2 bases, with 6 bases between. Germline V lookup: CDR1 SGHRS, CDR2 YFSETQ. CDR3: CASSLDTAGNTIYF. The CDR3, as DNA: TGCGCCAGCAGCTTGGATACAGCTGGAAACACCATATATTTT.